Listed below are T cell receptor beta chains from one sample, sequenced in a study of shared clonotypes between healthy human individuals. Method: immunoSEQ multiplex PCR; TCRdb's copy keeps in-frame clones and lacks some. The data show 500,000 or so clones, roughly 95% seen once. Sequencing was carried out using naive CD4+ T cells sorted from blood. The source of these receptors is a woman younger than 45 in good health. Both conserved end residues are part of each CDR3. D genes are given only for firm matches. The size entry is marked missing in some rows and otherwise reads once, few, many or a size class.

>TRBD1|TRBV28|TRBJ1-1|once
CASSPPTGQNTEAFF
TGTGCCAGCAGTCCGCCGACAGGGCAGAACACTGAAGCTTTCTTT
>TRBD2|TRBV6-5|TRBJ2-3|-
CASSLIAGGTDTQYF
TGTGCCAGCAGTCTGATAGCGGGAGGTACAGATACGCAGTATTTT
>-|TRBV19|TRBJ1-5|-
CASSRGGGSNQPQHF
TGTGCCAGTAGTCGAGGAGGGGGTAGCAATCAGCCCCAGCATTTT
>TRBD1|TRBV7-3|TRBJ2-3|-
CASSLPGTGGNDTQYF
TGTGCCAGCAGCCTACCCGGGACAGGGGGCAACGATACGCAGTATTTT
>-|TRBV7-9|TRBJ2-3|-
CASSLRGASTDTQYF
TGTGCCAGCAGCTTGCGAGGGGCTTCCACAGATACGCAGTATTTT
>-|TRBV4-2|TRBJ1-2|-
CASSQEGDGHINYGYTF
TGTGCCAGCAGCCAAGAGGGGGATGGACACATTAACTATGGCTACACCTTC
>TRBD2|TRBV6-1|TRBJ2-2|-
CASSVGTSGSSGELFF
TGTGCCAGCAGTGTTGGGACTAGCGGGAGTTCCGGGGAGCTGTTTTTT
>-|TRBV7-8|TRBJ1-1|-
CASSPQNTEAFF
TGTGCCAGCAGCCCTCAGAACACTGAAGCTTTCTTT
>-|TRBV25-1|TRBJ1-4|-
CASSEYRGQSNEKLFF
TGTGCCAGCAGTGAATATCGGGGGCAGTCTAATGAAAAACTGTTTTTT
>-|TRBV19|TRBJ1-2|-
CASSIQDNYGYTF
TGTGCCAGTAGTATCCAGGACAACTATGGCTACACCTTC
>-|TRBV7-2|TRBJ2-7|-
CASSLVRDLSYEQYF
TGTGCCAGCAGCTTAGTGCGGGACCTTTCCTACGAGCAGTACTTC
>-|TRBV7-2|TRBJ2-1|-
CASSSSWGASLRPEQFF
TGTGCCAGCAGCTCCTCTTGGGGGGCATCTCTTCGTCCTGAGCAGTTCTTC
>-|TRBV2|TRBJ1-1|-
CASSEAVYRADTEAFF
TGTGCCAGCAGTGAAGCTGTTTACAGGGCTGACACTGAAGCTTTCTTT
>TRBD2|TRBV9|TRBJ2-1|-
CASSTDSGSYNEQFF
TGTGCCAGCAGCACGGATAGCGGGAGTTACAATGAGCAGTTCTTC
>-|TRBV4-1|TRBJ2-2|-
CASKHNEGNTGELFF
TGCGCCAGCAAACACAACGAGGGGAACACCGGGGAGCTGTTTTTT
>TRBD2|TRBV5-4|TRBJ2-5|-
CASSPAGGSETQYF
TGTGCCAGCAGCCCAGCGGGAGGGTCAGAGACCCAGTACTTC
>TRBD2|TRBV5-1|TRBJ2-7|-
CASSAGTSGRVTYEQYF
TGCGCCAGCAGCGCCGGGACTAGCGGGAGGGTTACCTACGAGCAGTACTTC
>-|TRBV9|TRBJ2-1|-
CASSVDRVPNEQFF
TGTGCCAGCAGCGTAGATCGGGTACCCAATGAGCAGTTCTTC
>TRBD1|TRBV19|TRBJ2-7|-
CASFSGQGDEQYF
TGTGCCAGTTTCTCCGGACAGGGGGACGAGCAGTACTTC
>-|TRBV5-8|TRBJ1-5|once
CASSLSQPQHF
TGTGCCAGCAGCTTGTCTCAGCCCCAGCATTTT
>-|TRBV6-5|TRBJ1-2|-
CASSYGGDYGYTF
TGTGCCAGCAGTTACGGGGGGGACTATGGCTACACCTTC
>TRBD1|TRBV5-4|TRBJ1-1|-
CASSWDRVMNTEAFF
TGTGCCAGCAGCTGGGACAGGGTCATGAACACTGAAGCTTTCTTT
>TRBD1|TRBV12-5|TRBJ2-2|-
CASGLIQGAGGELFF
TGTGCTAGTGGTTTGATCCAGGGGGCTGGCGGGGAGCTGTTTTTT
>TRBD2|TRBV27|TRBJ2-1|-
CASSRDGGSYNEQFF
TGTGCCAGCAGTCGGGACGGGGGGTCCTACAATGAGCAGTTCTTC
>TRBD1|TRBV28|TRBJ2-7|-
CAVHTGQIVAEQYF
TGTGCCGTCCATACGGGACAGATCGTCGCCGAGCAGTACTTC
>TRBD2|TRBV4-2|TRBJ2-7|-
CASSYGTSGTYEQYF
TGTGCCAGCAGTTACGGGACTAGCGGAACCTACGAGCAGTACTTC
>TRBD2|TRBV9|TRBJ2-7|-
CASSWTSSTYEQYF
TGTGCCAGCAGCTGGACTAGCTCAACCTACGAGCAGTACTTC
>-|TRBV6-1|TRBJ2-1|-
CASSDWASEYNEQFF
TGTGCCAGCAGTGACTGGGCTTCGGAATACAATGAGCAGTTCTTC
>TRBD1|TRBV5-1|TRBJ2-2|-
CASSHMGQGNTGELFF
TGCGCCAGCTCTCATATGGGACAGGGAAACACCGGGGAGCTGTTTTTT
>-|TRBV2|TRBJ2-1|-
CASSERGKPSYNEQFF
TGTGCCAGCAGTGAACGCGGGAAACCTTCCTACAATGAGCAGTTCTTC
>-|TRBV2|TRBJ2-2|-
CATDQGYSNTGELFF
TGTGCCACCGATCAGGGATACTCGAACACCGGGGAGCTGTTTTTT
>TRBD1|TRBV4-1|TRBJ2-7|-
CASSQDVRDRAYEQYF
TGCGCCAGCAGCCAAGACGTCCGGGACAGGGCTTACGAGCAGTACTTC
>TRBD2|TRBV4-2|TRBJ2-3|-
CASSQAPFSGRKDTQYF
TGTGCCAGCAGCCAAGCCCCGTTTAGCGGGAGGAAAGATACGCAGTATTTT
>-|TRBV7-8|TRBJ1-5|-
CASRNDSRTNSNQPQHF
TGTGCCAGCAGAAACGACTCTCGGACAAATAGCAATCAGCCCCAGCATTTT
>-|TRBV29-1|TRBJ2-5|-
CSVEGRLRETQYF
TGCAGCGTTGAGGGCAGGCTACGGGAGACCCAGTACTTC
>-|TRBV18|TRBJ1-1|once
CASSPRGGETEAFF
TGTGCCAGCTCACCCCGGGGGGGGGAGACTGAAGCTTTCTTT
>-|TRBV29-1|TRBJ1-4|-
CSVVGQPNEKLFF
TGCAGCGTTGTTGGACAGCCTAATGAAAAACTGTTTTTT
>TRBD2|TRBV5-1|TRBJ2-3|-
CASSLGGRESTDTQYF
TGCGCCAGCAGCTTGGGCGGGAGAGAGAGCACAGATACGCAGTATTTT
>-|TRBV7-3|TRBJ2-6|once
CASSFQGSNVLTF
TGTGCCAGCAGCTTTCAAGGAAGCAACGTCCTGACTTTC
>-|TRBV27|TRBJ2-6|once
CASSSLGRGGSGANVLTF
TGTGCCAGCAGTTCCCTAGGCAGGGGGGGCTCTGGGGCCAACGTCCTGACTTTC
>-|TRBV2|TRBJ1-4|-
CASSAPAHSREKLFF
TGTGCCAGCAGTGCCCCGGCCCACAGCAGGGAAAAACTGTTTTTT
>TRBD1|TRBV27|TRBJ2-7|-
CASSLWAGTGDGEQYF
TGTGCCAGCAGTTTATGGGCCGGGACAGGGGACGGCGAGCAGTACTTC
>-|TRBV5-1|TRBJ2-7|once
CASSKPRDGNSYEQYF
TGCGCCAGCAGCAAGCCCCGGGACGGAAACTCCTACGAGCAGTACTTC
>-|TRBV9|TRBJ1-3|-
CASSPNHSGNTIYF
TGTGCCAGCAGTCCCAATCACTCTGGAAACACCATATATTTT
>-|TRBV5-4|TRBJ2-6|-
CASSLGPTGANVLTF
TGTGCCAGCAGCTTGGGTCCGACTGGGGCCAACGTCCTGACTTTC
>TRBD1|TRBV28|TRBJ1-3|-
CASSGQGRGNTIYF
TGTGCCAGCAGTGGACAGGGGAGAGGAAACACCATATATTTT
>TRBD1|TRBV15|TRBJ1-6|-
CATSRDPTKSTGNNSPLHF
TGTGCCACCAGCAGAGATCCCACCAAATCGACAGGGAATAATTCACCCCTCCACTTT